This entry lists 5 T cell receptor beta chains sequenced from one sample in a study of T cell repertoires in aging, cancer and after chemotherapy. The template was genomic DNA from peripheral blood, not RNA. Multiplex touch-down PCR with TRB-A/B primers amplified rearranged V-D-J TRB sequences. TCRdb ran MiXCR on the multiplex PCR reads and lists one entry per CDR3 protein. The sample shows more than 10,000 distinct CDR3 sequences, about 25% of them seen only once. The sequencing input was blood. The receptors were sampled from a human donor in good health.

The table lists this clonotype with a few counts. The V call is TRBV19, the J call TRBJ2-3; a possible D gene is TRBD1 (6 bases). The CDR3 is 14 amino acids. CDR1 is LNHDA and CDR2 is SQIVND in the germline V gene (reference sequence). Trimming took 1 base from V and 4 from J, leaving 9 bases between them. CDR3 region: CASSIGGGADTQYF. The CDR3, as DNA: TGTGCCAGTAGTATAGGAGGGGGAGCAGATACGCAGTATTTT.

On this clonotype: This may be a read error: a much more frequent sequence differs by one nucleotide. The genes are TRBV6-5 and TRBJ2-7; D may be TRBD1 (6 bases). The CDR3 has 14 residues. CDR1 and CDR2 (germline): MNHEY, SVGAGI. Trimming removed 4 bases at V and 2 bases at J, with 12 bases between. The CDR3 region has the DNA TGTGCCAGCAGTTCCGGACAGAGCCCCTACGAGCAGTACGTC. Translation gives CASSSGQSPYEQYV.

The chain carries TRBV19 and TRBJ2-5; D is perhaps TRBD1 (6 bases). Germline CDR1 reads LNHDA; CDR2 reads SQIVND (reference sequence). The CDR3 has 15 residues. Trimming stripped 2 bases from V and 2 bases from J, with 12 bases between. CDR3 DNA: TGTGCCAGTAGTATAAGGACAGCAAGACAAGAGACCCAGTACTTC. Protein: CASSIRTARQETQYF.

By frequency in the sample, this clonotype is medium-sized. For the CDR3, the DNA is TGTGCCAGCAGTGAGGGCTACGAGCAGTACTTC. It yields the protein CASSEGYEQYF. V is TRBV7-9 and J is TRBJ2-7, with D perhaps matching TRBD2 (5 bases). The CDR3 length is 11 residues. V gave up 6 bases and J gave up 3 bases, with 6 bases separating them. Germline V gene sequence: CDR1 SEHNR, CDR2 FQNEAQ (reference sequence).

V is TRBV20-1 and J is TRBJ1-3; tentatively, D is TRBD1 (6 bases). The CDR3 is 13 residues long. Germline-derived CDR1 and CDR2 are DFQATT and SNEGSKA (reference sequence). V gave up 6 bases and J gave up 7 bases, with 16 bases separating them. The CDR3 sequence: CSAPTSQGNTIYF. CDR3 bases: TGCAGTGCCCCGACCTCGCAGGGGAACACCATATATTTT.